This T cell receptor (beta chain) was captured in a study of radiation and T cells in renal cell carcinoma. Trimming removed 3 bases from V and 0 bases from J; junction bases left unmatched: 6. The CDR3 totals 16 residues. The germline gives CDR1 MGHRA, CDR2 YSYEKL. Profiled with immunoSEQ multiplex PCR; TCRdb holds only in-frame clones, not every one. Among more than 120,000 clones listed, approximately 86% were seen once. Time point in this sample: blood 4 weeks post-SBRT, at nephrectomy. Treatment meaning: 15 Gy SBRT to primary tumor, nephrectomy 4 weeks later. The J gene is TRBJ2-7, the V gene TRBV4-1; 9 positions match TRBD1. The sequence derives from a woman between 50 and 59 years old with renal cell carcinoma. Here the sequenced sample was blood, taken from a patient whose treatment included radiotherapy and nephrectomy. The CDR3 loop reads CASSHTQGASSYEQYF. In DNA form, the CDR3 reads TGCGCCAGCAGCCATACACAGGGGGCCTCCTCCTACGAGCAGTACTTC.